These 9 T cell receptor beta chains were sequenced from one sample in a study of long-term antiretroviral therapy in people with HIV (dated by TCRdb to 2022 to 2024). The immunoSEQ hsTCRB v3.0 assay was used at survey level resolution to sequence the TRB variable region. The clones in this table, taken by TCRdb from immuneACCESS, are in-frame only. Not every clone is retained; where verified, under half of the shortfall comes from an unresolved V gene, and the cause of the rest is unknown. The sample table holds tens of thousands of clones, of which around 83% were seen once. The ten largest account for about 6% of the sample. Sequenced here: unsorted PBMCs, sampled 0.2 years after starting antiretroviral therapy. The receptors here all came from a woman in her twenties or thirties with HIV.

The chain combines TRBV6-5 with TRBJ2-7; the D gene is possibly TRBD1 (5 bases). V was shortened by 0 bases and J by 2 bases, with 11 bases between the two germline ends. In germline, CDR1 is MNHEY, CDR2 SVGAGI. CDR3 size: 15 residues. CDR3 nucleotide sequence: TGTGCCAGCAGTTACTCCAGGGCCTCTCCCTACGAGCAGTACGTC. This translates into CASSYSRASPYEQYV.

V gene TRBV5-4 combines with J gene TRBJ2-7; TRBD2 matches 10 bases. V was clipped by 3 bases and J by 0 bases; unmatched bases: 3. Germline V gene data show CDR1 as SGHNT and CDR2 as YYREEE (reference sequence). The CDR3 spans 15 residues. The CDR3 sequence is CASSSTSGVSYEQYF. CDR3 in DNA: TGTGCCAGCAGCTCCACTAGCGGGGTCTCCTACGAGCAGTACTTC.

The chain uses TRBV6-1 and TRBJ2-7; 10 positions agree with TRBD1. CDR1 MNHNS and CDR2 SASEGT come from the germline V gene. Trimming cost V 10 bases and J 5 bases; bases outside gene matches: 8. CDR3 size: 13 residues. The CDR3 region is CATQTGGWNEQYV. CDR3 nucleotide sequence: TGTGCCACCCAGACAGGGGGCTGGAACGAGCAGTACGTC.

The rearrangement uses TRBV21-1 and TRBJ1-5; the tabulated D call, TRBD1, remains unverified against the DNA. TRBV21-1 represents a pseudogene. This CDR3 is built from 14 residues. The CDR3 here is CASTPGQGGQPQHF. CDR3 DNA sequence: TGTGCCAGCACTCCGGGACAGGGCGGCCAGCCCCAGCATTTT.

This clone was seen a single time. This chain uses TRBV29-1 with TRBJ2-1; a weak D match, TRBD1 (6 bases). The ends were cut back, 1 base at V and 7 bases at J, with 17 bases in the middle. The CDR3 extends over 15 amino acids. Germline CDR1 reads SQVTM; CDR2 reads ANQGSEA. This chain's CDR3 is CSVEGRTGPRNEQFF. The CDR3 DNA reads as TGCAGCGTTGAAGGACGTACAGGGCCGAGAAATGAGCAGTTCTTC.

This chain links TRBV6-1 with TRBJ1-1, with 7 bases lining up with TRBD1. CDR1 is MNHNS, CDR2 SASEGT, per germline. This CDR3 spans 13 amino acids. The V and J ends lost 8 bases and 4 bases, in that order; junction bases with no gene match: 7. CDR3 in DNA: TGTGCCAGCCTACAGGGGCGATTCACTGAAGCTTTCTTT. Translating gives CASLQGRFTEAFF.

This chain uses TRBV5-1 with TRBJ2-3; D may be TRBD1 or TRBD2 (5 bases each). Trimming left V 1 base short and J 5 bases short, with 11 bases between. Germline CDR1 SGHRS, CDR2 YFSETQ. The CDR3 sequence is 14 residues long. In nucleotides, the CDR3 is TGCGCCAGCAGCTTGCTGGGGGTAGAAGATACGCAGTATTTT. The encoded protein is CASSLLGVEDTQYF.

This clone has just one count. V and J are TRBV9 and TRBJ1-2, with 9 bases fitting TRBD1. Germline V lookup: CDR1 SGDLS, CDR2 YYNGEE. The CDR3 covers 17 residues. V was clipped by 3 bases and J by 4 bases; unmatched bases: 13. The CDR3 loop reads CASSAAPSDRGGYGYTF. In DNA, the CDR3 is TGTGCCAGCAGCGCAGCCCCTTCCGACAGGGGGGGCTATGGCTACACCTTC.

This clone appeared once. CDR3 in amino acids: CASSPLRTSGRNTEAFF. Here the CDR3 DNA reads TGTGCCAGCTCACCACTTCGTACATCCGGGAGGAACACTGAAGCTTTCTTT. V usage is TRBV18 and J usage is TRBJ1-1, with D unresolved. The CDR3 covers 17 residues. With 1 base removed from V and 1 base from J, the gap between germline ends came to 16 bases. Germline V gene sequence: CDR1 KGHSH, CDR2 LQKENI.